The source of this T cell receptor beta chain is a study of metastatic and nonmetastatic thyroid tumors. About the research overall: From malignant and benign thyroid patients, repertoires in blood and in tumor or nodule tissue were compared.

General study results and limits: As reported, TCR beta diversity in blood and tumor was significantly higher in malignant thyroid tumors than in benign nodules.

Trimming cost V 10 bases and J 4 bases; bases outside gene matches: 13. The CDR3 runs 15 residues. The germline gives CDR1 SNHLY, CDR2 FYNNEI. None of the patients had undergone any treatment ahead of thyroid surgery. Per the study methods: CDR3 was compared across clinicopathological groups, and the resulting differences were used to build a distant-metastasis classifier for papillary thyroid cancer. Via MiXCR, TCRdb re-called the PCR reads. These V and J calls rely on TCRdb rather than the paper's analysis. The sample records under 35,000 clones, 15% to 20% being singletons. In regard to this clone: The target antigen is unknown.

Input material: blood. The chain is built from TRBV2 and TRBJ2-3; 8 bases agree with TRBD2. The receptor was derived from a female donor with papillary thyroid cancer or a benign thyroid nodule (not recorded which). Some clones in this sample may be carry-over from other donors' samples. CDR3 bases: TGTGCCACCCTTGGGGGCGGGAGGTTGGCAGATACGCAGTATTTT. This encodes CATLGGGRLADTQYF.